These 29 T cell receptor beta chains came from one sample sequenced in a study of OX40 agonist ivuxolimab in advanced cancers. Assay: immunoSEQ multiplex PCR; the TCRdb copy retains only in-frame clones and omits some. The sample lists around 77,000 clones, over 85% occurring once. The sequencing used CD4+ or CD8+ T cells sorted from blood, collected in a trial of the OX40 agonist ivuxolimab. The receptor set was obtained from an adult with an advanced solid tumor such as melanoma, head and neck, liver or kidney cancer.

The chain is built from TRBV27 and TRBJ2-5; 7 bases map to TRBD1. The CDR3 runs 13 residues. Trimming took 5 bases from V and 4 from J; bases not matched to a gene: 4. Germline V CDR1 and CDR2: MNHEY, SMNVEV (reference sequence). This chain's CDR3 is CASSPGTAETQYF. CDR3 coding DNA: TGTGCCAGCAGTCCCGGGACAGCAGAGACCCAGTACTTC.

This CDR3 reads CASSFAASGRRTDTQYF. The CDR3, as DNA: TGTGCCAGCAGCTTCGCCGCTAGCGGGAGGAGGACAGATACGCAGTATTTT. The chain combines TRBV11-3 with TRBJ2-3; 11 positions match TRBD2. The CDR3 has 17 amino acids. Per the germline V gene, CDR1 is SGHNT and CDR2 is YENEEA. V lost 3 bases and J lost 3; bases outside the gene matches: 8. The full variable domain, with the rest looked up from reference TRBV11-3 and TRBJ2-3, is EAGVVQSPRYKIIEKKQPVAFWCNPISGHNTLYWYLQNLGQGPELLIRYENEEAVDDSQLPKDRFSAERLKGVDSTLKIQPAELGDSAVYLCASSFAASGRRTDTQYFGPGTRLTVL.

The gene calls are TRBV7-9 and TRBJ2-6; D is perhaps TRBD1 (6 bases). The germline V and J ends were trimmed by 5 bases and 0 bases, with 11 bases remaining between them. The germline V gene encodes CDR1 SEHNR and CDR2 FQNEAQ (reference sequence). The CDR3 is 16 amino acids. The CDR3 sequence: CASSRDMGSGANVLTF. The CDR3 region has the DNA TGTGCCAGCAGCAGGGACATGGGCTCTGGGGCCAACGTCCTGACTTTC.

The CDR3 coding sequence is TGTGCCAGCAGCCTCGTAGCGGGAGCGACCTACGAGCAGTACTTC. It specifies CASSLVAGATYEQYF. The V and J genes are TRBV7-2 and TRBJ2-7; 9 bases line up with TRBD2. The germline gives CDR1 SGHTA, CDR2 FQGNSA. The CDR3 consists of 15 residues. The V segment lost 5 bases and the J segment 2 bases; nucleotides outside the gene matches: 7.

The chain carries TRBV14 and TRBJ2-5; TRBD2 agrees at 14 bases. Germline-derived CDR1 and CDR2 are SGHDN and FVKESK. V shed 4 bases and J 4 bases; nucleotides not matched to a gene: 2. The CDR3 is 15 residues long. The CDR3 DNA reads as TGTGCCAGCAGCCGTGGACTAGCGGGAGGAGAGACCCAGTACTTC. Residues: CASSRGLAGGETQYF. The variable domain in full, completed from reference TRBV14 and TRBJ2-5, reads EAGVTQFPSHSVIEKGQTVTLRCDPISGHDNLYWYRRVMGKEIKFLLHFVKESKQDESGMPNNRFLAERTGGTYSTLKVQPAELEDSGVYFCASSRGLAGGETQYFGPGTRLLVL.

The V and J genes are TRBV7-9 and TRBJ2-5; the D gene is possibly TRBD1 (6 bases). The CDR3 has 13 amino acids. In germline, CDR1 is SEHNR, CDR2 FQNEAQ (reference sequence). Trimming pared 5 bases from V and 5 bases from J, leaving 12 bases between. The CDR3 DNA is TGTGCCAGCAGCCCACAGGGACGTGAGACCCAGTACTTC. It translates to CASSPQGRETQYF.

The chain employs TRBV11-3 and TRBJ2-3; D is unresolved. Trimming cost V 6 bases and J 3 bases, with 7 bases left between them. CDR3 length equals 12 residues. CDR1 is SGHNT and CDR2 is YENEEA in the germline V gene. The CDR3: CASRSGTDTQYF. CDR3 sequence (DNA): TGTGCCAGCAGGTCCGGGACAGATACGCAGTATTTT. The full variable domain, its missing parts supplied by reference TRBV11-3 and TRBJ2-3, is EAGVVQSPRYKIIEKKQPVAFWCNPISGHNTLYWYLQNLGQGPELLIRYENEEAVDDSQLPKDRFSAERLKGVDSTLKIQPAELGDSAVYLCASRSGTDTQYFGPGTRLTVL.

A few counts support this clone. This chain connects TRBV21-1 to TRBJ2-7; TRBD2 is the table's D call, not checked against the DNA. TRBV21-1 is described as a pseudogene. There are 12 residues in the CDR3. CDR3 DNA: TGTGCCAGCAGCAATTTGACTACTAGCGGTAGCTTC. This sequence encodes CASSNLTTSGSF.

The chain links TRBV28 to TRBJ1-1; D call uncertain. Germline CDR1 is MDHEN and CDR2 is SYDVKM. Trimming shortened V by 3 bases and J by 8 bases, and 7 bases separated the two germline ends. The CDR3 spans 11 residues. The CDR3 sequence: CASSFWREAFF. The CDR3 DNA is TGTGCCAGCAGTTTCTGGAGGGAAGCTTTCTTT.

This chain joins TRBV15 and TRBJ1-5; the D gene is possibly TRBD1 (5 bases). The CDR3 spans 14 residues. Trimming pared 4 bases from V and 6 bases from J, leaving 13 bases between. CDR1 LNHNV and CDR2 YYDKDF come from the germline V gene (reference sequence). CDR3 residues: CATSTALGAQPQHF. The CDR3 region has the DNA TGTGCCACCAGCACGGCCCTCGGGGCTCAGCCCCAGCATTTT.

The chain couples TRBV19 to TRBJ2-3, with D tentatively TRBD1 or TRBD2 (6 bases each). This CDR3 comprises 16 residues. The V end was cut by 3 bases, the J end by 9 bases, with 22 bases between. Germline values: CDR1 LNHDA, CDR2 SQIVND (reference sequence). CDR3 loop: CASSMVSRGRDKTQYF. CDR3 in DNA: TGTGCCAGTAGTATGGTTTCGCGCGGGCGGGACAAAACGCAGTATTTT.

The chain combines TRBV28 with TRBJ2-7, with 11 bases matching TRBD2. CDR3 size: 14 residues. The V and J ends lost 7 bases and 2 bases, in that order; junction bases with no gene match: 4. CDR1 and CDR2 from the germline V gene are MDHEN and SYDVKM. The CDR3 here is CASTLTSGTYEQYF. The CDR3 DNA follows: TGTGCCAGCACATTGACTAGCGGGACCTACGAGCAGTACTTC.

This chain links TRBV11-3 with TRBJ2-1; 9 nucleotides match TRBD2. Unmatched junction bases numbered 1, after V lost 4 bases and J lost 6 bases. The CDR3 length is 13 residues. Germline CDR1 is SGHNT and CDR2 is YENEEA. CDR3: CASSYSGSNEQFF. The CDR3 region has the DNA TGTGCCAGCAGCTATAGCGGGAGCAATGAGCAGTTCTTC.

V gene TRBV2 combines with J gene TRBJ2-7; 9 bases are shared with TRBD1. Germline assignment: CDR1 SNHLY and CDR2 FYNNEI. CDR3 size: 14 residues. V gave up 7 bases and J gave up 0 bases; unmatched junction bases: 4. CDR3 loop: CASKRTGVSYEQYF. In DNA form, the CDR3 reads TGTGCCAGCAAAAGGACAGGGGTCTCCTACGAGCAGTACTTC.

The chain uses TRBV6-5 and TRBJ2-3, with 10 bases lining up with TRBD2. V gave up 6 bases and J gave up 0 bases; unmatched junction bases: 0. The CDR3 runs 14 residues. Germline V gene lookup returns CDR1 MNHEY and CDR2 SVGAGI. The CDR3 loop is CASRTSGSTDTQYF. CDR3 DNA sequence: TGTGCCAGCAGGACTAGCGGGAGCACAGATACGCAGTATTTT.

The J gene is TRBJ2-7, the V gene TRBV25-1; D not certain. Germline CDR1 reads MGHDK; CDR2 reads SYGVNS. The CDR3 is 14 residues long. Deletions cut 7 bases from V and 1 base from J, with 14 bases between. The CDR3 sequence is CASKPDGLSYEQYF. For the CDR3, the DNA is TGTGCCAGCAAACCAGACGGTTTATCCTACGAGCAGTACTTC.

The rearrangement uses TRBV20-1 and TRBJ2-4; D might be TRBD2 (5 bases). CDR3 size: 11 residues. The germline V gene encodes CDR1 DFQATT and CDR2 SNEGSKA (reference sequence). CDR3 amino acids: CSWFLAGIQYF. CDR3 nucleotides: TGCAGCTGGTTCCTGGCGGGCATTCAGTACTTC.

This chain joins TRBV11-2 and TRBJ2-3, with D maybe TRBD2 (5 bases). V lost 5 bases and J 2 bases, leaving 11 bases between the germline ends. Germline V gene data show CDR1 as SGHAT and CDR2 as FQNNGV. This CDR3 has 14 amino acids. Here the CDR3 DNA reads TGTGCCAGCAGCCCCCGGGGTGTCACAGATACGCAGTATTTT. The encoded protein is CASSPRGVTDTQYF.

The chain uses TRBV29-1 and TRBJ2-1; 7 bases agree with TRBD1. The trim removed 3 bases at V and 2 bases at J, leaving 7 bases unmatched. The CDR3 length is 15 residues. Germline loops: CDR1 SQVTM, CDR2 ANQGSEA. CDR3 nucleotide sequence: TGCAGCGTTGATAGGGACAGACCGACCTACAATGAGCAGTTCTTC. Encoded protein: CSVDRDRPTYNEQFF.

This sequence joins TRBV7-2 and TRBJ2-5; D is tentatively TRBD1 or TRBD2 (6 bases each). This CDR3 comprises 15 residues. Trimming shortened V by 2 bases and J by 5 bases, and 15 bases separated the two germline ends. Germline assignment: CDR1 SGHTA and CDR2 FQGNSA. This CDR3 is CASSLRGARWETQYF. The CDR3 DNA sequence: TGTGCCAGCAGCTTAAGGGGGGCACGGTGGGAGACCCAGTACTTC.

This chain connects TRBV5-1 to TRBJ1-4; TRBD1 is a possible D gene (5 bases). The ends were cut back, 4 bases at V and 8 bases at J, with 9 bases in the middle. CDR1 is SGHRS, CDR2 YFSETQ, per germline. CDR3 size: 12 residues. The DNA of the CDR3 is TGCGCCAGCAGCCCCCAGGGAGAAAAACTGTTTTTT. Encoded protein: CASSPQGEKLFF.

The J gene is TRBJ2-7, the V gene TRBV18; a possible D gene is TRBD1 (5 bases). The CDR3 contains 15 residues. The germline V and J ends were trimmed by 4 bases and 5 bases, with 18 bases remaining between them. The germline V gene has CDR1 KGHSH and CDR2 LQKENI. Here the CDR3 reads CASSLDSQESDEQYF. CDR3 bases: TGTGCCAGCTCACTTGACAGCCAGGAATCGGACGAGCAGTACTTC.

The genes are TRBV6-1 and TRBJ2-2; TRBD2 agrees at 11 bases. The germline V gene encodes CDR1 MNHNS and CDR2 SASEGT. Losses at the gene ends were 7 bases for V and 7 bases for J; bases not matched to a gene: 5. The CDR3 is made up of 14 amino acids. As DNA, the CDR3 is TGTGCCAGCATGGTACTAGCGGGAGTCGGGGAGCTGTTTTTT. Translating it yields CASMVLAGVGELFF.

V is TRBV7-3 and J is TRBJ2-2; 11 bases map to TRBD2. The CDR3 totals 16 residues. The germline CDR1 and CDR2 sequences are SGHTA and FQGTGA. J lost 8 bases, V lost 5 bases, and 10 bases had no gene match. The CDR3: CASSPTGTSGPGELFF. CDR3 nucleotides: TGTGCCAGCAGCCCCACCGGGACTAGCGGTCCTGGGGAGCTGTTTTTT.

This chain joins TRBV6-4 and TRBJ2-7; a weak D match, TRBD2 (6 bases). V lost 0 bases and J 5 bases, leaving 11 bases between the germline ends. Germline V gene data show CDR1 as MRHNA and CDR2 as SNTAGT. This CDR3 has 14 residues. CDR3: CASSDSYGGDEQYF. CDR3 DNA sequence: TGTGCCAGCAGTGACTCGTACGGAGGGGACGAGCAGTACTTC.

V and J are TRBV5-5 and TRBJ1-2, with 7 positions matching TRBD1. The V gene end was trimmed by 3 bases and the J gene end by 0 bases; junction bases not matched to a gene: 8. CDR3 length equals 16 residues. Per germline, CDR1 SGHKS and CDR2 YYEKEE (reference sequence). The CDR3 region is CASSWVSGQTNYGYTF. The CDR3 nucleotides read TGTGCCAGCAGCTGGGTTTCGGGACAGACTAACTATGGCTACACCTTC. The full variable domain, in which reference TRBV5-5 and TRBJ1-2 provide the parts outside the CDR3, is DAGVTQSPTHLIKTRGQQVTLRCSPISGHKSVSWYQQVLGQGPQFIFQYYEKEERGRGNFPDRFSARQFPNYSSELNVNALLLGDSALYLCASSWVSGQTNYGYTFGSGTRLTVV.

This sequence joins TRBV10-1 and TRBJ2-7, with 10 bases identical to TRBD1. This CDR3 is 13 amino acids long. Germline V gene lookup returns CDR1 WNHNN and CDR2 SYGVQD (reference sequence). V shed 5 bases and J 6 bases; nucleotides not matched to a gene: 4. DNA of the CDR3: TGCGCCAGCAGTCGGACAGGGGGTAGCGAGCAGTACTTC. Amino acid sequence: CASSRTGGSEQYF.

The chain joins TRBV7-2 to TRBJ2-1; 9 nucleotides match TRBD1. This CDR3 has 15 amino acids. J was trimmed by 7 bases and V by 2 bases; bases with no gene match: 6. Germline CDR1 and CDR2: SGHTA and FQGNSA. The CDR3: CASSLQGQGQNEQFF. The DNA of the CDR3 is TGTGCCAGCAGCTTACAGGGACAGGGACAGAATGAGCAGTTCTTC.

V and J are TRBV5-5 and TRBJ2-1; D is unresolved. The germline CDR1 and CDR2 sequences are SGHKS and YYEKEE (reference sequence). The CDR3 sequence is 14 residues long. V lost 4 bases and J 5 bases, leaving 13 bases between the germline ends. The CDR3 nucleotides read TGTGCCAGCAGCACCTTCAGCCTGAACAATGAGCAGTTCTTC. It codes for CASSTFSLNNEQFF.